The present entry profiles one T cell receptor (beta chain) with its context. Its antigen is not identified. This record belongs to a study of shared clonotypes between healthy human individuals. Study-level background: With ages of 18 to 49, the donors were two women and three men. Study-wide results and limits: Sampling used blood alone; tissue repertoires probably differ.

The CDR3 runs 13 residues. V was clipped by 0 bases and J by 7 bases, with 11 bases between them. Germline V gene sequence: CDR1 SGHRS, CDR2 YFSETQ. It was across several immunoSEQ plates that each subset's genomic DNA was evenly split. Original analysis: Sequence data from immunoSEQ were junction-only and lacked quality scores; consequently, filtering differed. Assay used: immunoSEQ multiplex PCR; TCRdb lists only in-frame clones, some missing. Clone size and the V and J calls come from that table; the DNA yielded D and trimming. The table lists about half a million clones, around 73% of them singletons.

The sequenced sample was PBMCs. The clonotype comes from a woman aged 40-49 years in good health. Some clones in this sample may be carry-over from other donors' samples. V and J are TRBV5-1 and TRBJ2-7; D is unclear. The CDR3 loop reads CASSLGATKEQYF. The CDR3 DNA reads TGCGCCAGCAGCTTGGGGGCCACGAAGGAGCAGTACTTC.